This T cell receptor (beta chain) came from a study of beta chain features in type 1 diabetes. General observations from the study: Shorter TCRB CDR3s, moderately but significantly so, were found in Type 1 diabetes patients in all four CD4+ subsets. Healthy donors had naive, central memory and Treg TCRB repertoires that appeared less similar than those seen among patients.

A sort by CD45RO/CCR7/CD25/CD127/CD95/CD27 yielded CD4+ naive, central memory, regulatory and stem cell-like memory cells. Each population that was sorted was more than 98% pure. This clone has just a few counts. Its specificity is unknown. V was cut by 1 base and J by 8 bases, with 13 bases left in between. Germline V CDR1 and CDR2: SGHNT, YYREEE (reference sequence). The CDR3 covers 14 residues. The study reverse transcribed the entire isolated RNA, so it sequenced expressed TCRB transcripts. Naive, central memory and regulatory T cell samples produced a mean of roughly 3.8 million reads. The method was immunoSEQ multiplex PCR; TCRdb's version includes in-frame clones alone and lacks a portion of them. The sample yields about 160,000 clones, around 8.4% seen once.

The origin of this receptor is a woman younger than 30 with type 1 diabetes. Sequencing used central memory CD4+ T cells from blood. The chain uses TRBV5-4 and TRBJ2-1, with a tentative D call TRBD1 (6 bases). As DNA, the CDR3 is TGTGCCAGCAGCTTGTATAACAGGGACCATGAGCAGTTCTTC. This encodes CASSLYNRDHEQFF.